This T cell receptor (beta chain) was identified during a study of Ad26.COV2.S vaccination and SARS-CoV-2 variants. The repertoire was sequenced with immunoSEQ multiplex PCR; TCRdb's copy has only in-frame clones and lacks some. The sample lists about 6,800 clones; 65% to 85% were seen once. With V trimmed by 4 bases and J by 2 bases, 7 bases remained unmatched. Germline assignment: CDR1 SGHRS and CDR2 YFSETQ. The CDR3 consists of 16 residues. This clone was seen only once. Its specificity is unknown. Study conclusions and caveats: Total responses of T cells may have been underestimated by the analyses of TCR breadth and depth.

The sample was peripheral blood, taken after recovery from COVID-19. V is TRBV5-1 and J is TRBJ2-2; 8 bases line up with TRBD1. The TCR sequence derives from a human donor who had recovered from COVID-19. CDR3 sequence reads: CASSPRQGLNTGELFF. CDR3 DNA sequence: TGCGCCAGCAGCCCTCGACAGGGGTTAAACACCGGGGAGCTGTTTTTT.